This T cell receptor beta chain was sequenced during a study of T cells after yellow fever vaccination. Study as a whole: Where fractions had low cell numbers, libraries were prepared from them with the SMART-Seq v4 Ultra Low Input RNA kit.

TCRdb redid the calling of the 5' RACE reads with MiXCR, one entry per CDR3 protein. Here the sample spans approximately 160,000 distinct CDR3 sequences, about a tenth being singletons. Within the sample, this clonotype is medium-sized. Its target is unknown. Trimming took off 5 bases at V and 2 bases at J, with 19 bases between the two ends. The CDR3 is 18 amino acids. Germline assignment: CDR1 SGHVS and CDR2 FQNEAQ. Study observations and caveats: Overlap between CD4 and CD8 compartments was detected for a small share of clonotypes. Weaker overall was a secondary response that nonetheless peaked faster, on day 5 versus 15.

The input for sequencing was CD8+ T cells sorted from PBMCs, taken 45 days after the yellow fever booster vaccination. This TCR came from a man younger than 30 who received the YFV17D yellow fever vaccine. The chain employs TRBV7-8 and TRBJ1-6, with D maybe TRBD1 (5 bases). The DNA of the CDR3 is TGTGCCAGCAGCACAACTACCCGGGACTCCACCTATAATTCACCCCTCCACTTT. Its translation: CASSTTTRDSTYNSPLHF.